Below, 18 T cell receptor beta chains from the same sample are listed, as sequenced in a study of radiotherapy plus CTLA-4 blockade in lung cancer. Here immunoSEQ multiplex PCR was the method, and the copy in TCRdb shows in-frame clones only, minus some. The sample records about 33,000 clones, about 81% being singletons. This material consisted of peripheral blood, taken from a patient treated with radiotherapy plus ipilimumab. Receptors were obtained from a human donor with non-small cell lung cancer that progressed on radiotherapy plus ipilimumab.

The chain uses TRBV10-3 and TRBJ2-3; TRBD2 aligns across 11 bases. After removal of 3 bases from V and 8 bases from J, the junction contained 10 bases not matched to a gene. Looked up from germline, CDR1 is ENHRY and CDR2 is SYGVKD. The CDR3 contains 16 residues. CDR3 in DNA: TGTGCCATCAGTGAACCCGTAGCGGGGGGGCCCGTTACGCAGTATTTT. Protein product: CAISEPVAGGPVTQYF.

In its sample, this clone was seen once. This sequence joins TRBV19 and TRBJ2-1; no reliable D call. V gave up 7 bases and J gave up 3 bases, with 16 bases separating them. CDR3 length: 15 amino acids. Per the germline V gene, CDR1 is LNHDA and CDR2 is SQIVND (reference sequence). The CDR3 DNA reads as TGTGCCAGTACCCCAATTTCGGCAGGCTACAATGAGCAGTTCTTC. Its translation: CASTPISAGYNEQFF.

The table lists this clone with a count of one. This sequence joins TRBV19 and TRBJ2-5; no firm D call. Per germline, CDR1 LNHDA and CDR2 SQIVND (reference sequence). Trimming took 3 bases from V and 5 from J, leaving 10 bases between them. The CDR3 has 13 amino acids. Written as DNA, the CDR3 is TGTGCCAGTAGTATTATAGTGTGGGAGACCCAGTACTTC. It translates to CASSIIVWETQYF.

The rearrangement links TRBV5-1 to TRBJ2-1; D remains ambiguous. V was clipped by 2 bases and J by 6 bases, with 18 bases between them. Germline CDR1 SGHRS, CDR2 YFSETQ. The CDR3 sequence is 16 residues long. The CDR3 protein is CASSFTAAYGPNEQFF. The CDR3, as DNA: TGCGCCAGCAGCTTTACAGCCGCTTACGGCCCCAATGAGCAGTTCTTC. The variable domain in full, with the rest retrieved from reference TRBV5-1 and TRBJ2-1, is KAGVTQTPRYLIKTRGQQVTLSCSPISGHRSVSWYQQTPGQGLQFLFEYFSETQRNKGNFPGRFSGRQFSNSRSEMNVSTLELGDSALYLCASSFTAAYGPNEQFFGPGTRLTVL.

The chain links TRBV2 to TRBJ2-3; TRBD2 matches at 12 bases. The V segment lost 6 bases and the J segment 4 bases; nucleotides outside the gene matches: 5. The germline CDR1 and CDR2 sequences are SNHLY and FYNNEI. CDR3 length equals 15 residues. The CDR3 region is CASRELAGGPDTQYF. The CDR3 DNA reads as TGTGCCAGCAGAGAGCTAGCGGGGGGGCCAGATACGCAGTATTTT. The whole variable domain, remainder taken from reference TRBV2 and TRBJ2-3, is EPEVTQTPSHQVTQMGQEVILRCVPISNHLYFYWYRQILGQKVEFLVSFYNNEISEKSEIFDDQFSVERPDGSNFTLKIRSTKLEDSAMYFCASRELAGGPDTQYFGPGTRLTVL.

This clone was counted a few times. This chain uses TRBV12-5 with TRBJ1-1; unclear D gene. Trimming shortened V by 4 bases and J by 4 bases, and 13 bases separated the two germline ends. The CDR3 contains 14 residues. Germline V gene sequence: CDR1 LGHNT, CDR2 FRNRAP. In nucleotides, the CDR3 is TGTGCTAGTGGTTACCAACACCCAGGCACTGAAGCTTTCTTT. This translates into CASGYQHPGTEAFF.

J is TRBJ2-7 and V is TRBV6-6; 9 nucleotides line up with TRBD1. Germline V gene lookup returns CDR1 MNHNY and CDR2 SVGAGI (reference sequence). V shed 0 bases, J shed 5 bases, and the junction held 8 bases outside the gene matches. The CDR3 is made up of 16 amino acids. CDR3 DNA: TGTGCCAGCAGTTACTCGCGGGGACAGGGTCAGAACGAGCAGTACTTC. This encodes CASSYSRGQGQNEQYF.

This chain connects TRBV5-6 to TRBJ2-1; 9 bases line up with TRBD2. Germline loops: CDR1 SGHDT, CDR2 YYEEEE. The ends lost 2 bases at V and 11 bases at J; junction bases unmatched: 11. This CDR3 comprises 15 residues. CDR3 bases: TGTGCCAGCAGCTTCGTTGCGGGGGGGCCCCCTCAGCAGTTCTTC. Protein product: CASSFVAGGPPQQFF.

This CDR3 reads CASSPTDTGLAKNIQYF. CDR3 in DNA: TGTGCCAGCTCACCGACGGATACAGGGCTAGCCAAAAACATTCAGTACTTC. The chain combines TRBV18 with TRBJ2-4; weak D call: TRBD1 (6 bases). CDR3 length: 17 amino acids. Deletions cut 3 bases from V and 0 bases from J, with 15 bases between. Per the germline V gene, CDR1 is KGHSH and CDR2 is LQKENI. The full variable domain, its missing parts supplied by reference TRBV18 and TRBJ2-4, is NAGVMQNPRHLVRRRGQEARLRCSPMKGHSHVYWYRQLPEEGLKFMVYLQKENIIDESGMPKERFSAEFPKEGPSILRIQQVVRGDSAAYFCASSPTDTGLAKNIQYFGAGTRLSVL.

The chain combines TRBV6-6 with TRBJ1-2; weak D call: TRBD1 (6 bases). Deletions cut 2 bases from V and 0 bases from J, with 10 bases between. This CDR3 region has 15 residues. Germline V lookup: CDR1 MNHNY, CDR2 SVGAGI (reference sequence). CDR3 bases: TGTGCCAGCAGTTACACAGGGACCGCTAACTATGGCTACACCTTC. Its protein product is CASSYTGTANYGYTF.

This clone has only a few counts. The chain has TRBV19 and TRBJ1-1; no firm D call. This CDR3 has 14 residues. Germline V gene sequence: CDR1 LNHDA, CDR2 SQIVND (reference sequence). The V and J ends lost 3 bases and 3 bases respectively, with 11 bases between them. The DNA of the CDR3 is TGTGCCAGTAGTATTAGGCACAGCTACACTGAAGCTTTCTTT. This codes for CASSIRHSYTEAFF.

This sequence joins TRBV4-1 and TRBJ2-6; 7 bases agree with TRBD1. Trimming took 6 bases from V and 2 from J; bases not matched to a gene: 10. In germline, CDR1 is MGHRA, CDR2 YSYEKL. This CDR3 is built from 17 residues. The CDR3 loop reads CASRRQGLRTGANVLTF. In DNA form, the CDR3 reads TGCGCCAGCAGACGACAGGGCCTGAGGACTGGGGCCAACGTCCTGACTTTC.

This chain connects TRBV19 to TRBJ1-1; a possible D gene is TRBD1 (6 bases). Germline loops: CDR1 LNHDA, CDR2 SQIVND (reference sequence). This CDR3 contains 13 residues. With 6 bases removed from V and 5 bases from J, the gap between germline ends came to 13 bases. DNA for the CDR3: TGTGCCAGTAGACAGGGTTTAGGGACTGAAGCTTTCTTT. Amino acids: CASRQGLGTEAFF.

The chain is built from TRBV2 and TRBJ1-4; 12 positions agree with TRBD1. Germline V CDR1 and CDR2: SNHLY, FYNNEI. The CDR3 sequence is 15 residues long. After removal of 10 bases from V and 3 bases from J, the junction contained 6 bases not matched to a gene. This chain's CDR3 is CATRDRGQSNEKLFF. The CDR3 region has the DNA TGTGCCACGCGGGACAGGGGGCAGTCTAATGAAAAACTGTTTTTT.

The chain is built from TRBV10-3 and TRBJ2-1; D is perhaps TRBD2 (6 bases). This CDR3 is built from 18 residues. Trimming left V 2 bases short and J 6 bases short, with 23 bases between. Germline V gives CDR1 ENHRY, CDR2 SYGVKD. This CDR3 reads CAISEAALRLVIGNEQFF. DNA for the CDR3: TGTGCCATCAGTGAGGCTGCCCTAAGACTAGTAATCGGCAATGAGCAGTTCTTC.

The chain uses TRBV19 and TRBJ1-5, with 12 bases identical to TRBD1. Germline values: CDR1 LNHDA, CDR2 SQIVND (reference sequence). The CDR3 covers 16 residues. V lost 7 bases and J lost 5; bases outside the gene matches: 9. For the CDR3, the DNA is TGTGCCAGTACCCTTTGGGGGACAGGGGGCGATCAGCCCCAGCATTTT. Its translation: CASTLWGTGGDQPQHF.

V and J are TRBV29-1 and TRBJ2-2; 7 bases align to TRBD1. CDR3 length: 16 amino acids. V shed 6 bases, J shed 2 bases, and the junction held 12 bases outside the gene matches. The germline V gene encodes CDR1 SQVTM and CDR2 ANQGSEA. In DNA form, the CDR3 reads TGCAGCGTGTCGGGGCCGACAGGGATAAACACCGGGGAGCTGTTTTTT. Its translation is CSVSGPTGINTGELFF.

This clone turned up a few times. This chain uses TRBV6-6 with TRBJ2-3, with D possibly TRBD2 on 6 matching bases. Germline CDR1 MNHNY, CDR2 SVGAGI (reference sequence). Trimming stripped 2 bases from V and 5 bases from J, with 8 bases between. CDR3 length: 13 amino acids. In DNA form, the CDR3 reads TGTGCCAGCAGTTACCCGGGAGTAGATACGCAGTATTTT. This sequence encodes CASSYPGVDTQYF.